The 16 T cell receptor beta chains given below trace back to one sample, sequenced in a study of long-term antiretroviral therapy in people with HIV. This was the immunoSEQ v3.0 assay at survey level. Produced via immunoSEQ multiplex PCR; TCRdb's table is partial and in-frame only. Among around 30,000 clones listed, around 84% were seen once. The input for sequencing was unsorted PBMCs, taken 2.3 years after starting antiretroviral therapy. The receptor set was obtained from a man between 35 and 55 years old with HIV.

This clone occurred a few times. This chain joins TRBV6-1 and TRBJ2-7; D is ambiguous. Trimming pared 1 base from V and 0 bases from J, leaving 13 bases between. This CDR3 region has 16 residues. CDR1 is MNHNS, CDR2 SASEGT, per germline. The CDR3 sequence is CASSEGIGPSSYEQYF. As DNA, the CDR3 is TGTGCCAGCAGTGAAGGAATCGGACCGTCCTCCTACGAGCAGTACTTC.

In this sample, this clone turned up a few times. The V call is TRBV6-5, the J call TRBJ1-1; D possibly corresponds to TRBD1 (6 bases). The V gene's germline CDR1 is MNHEY and CDR2 SVGAGI. The V and J ends lost 5 bases and 0 bases respectively, with 13 bases between them. The CDR3 is made up of 15 amino acids. CDR3 amino acids: CASSIRGPLNTEAFF. For the CDR3, the DNA is TGTGCCAGCAGTATCCGGGGGCCGCTGAACACTGAAGCTTTCTTT.

The chain uses TRBV5-6 and TRBJ2-7; TRBD1 matches 7 bases. Germline V gene data show CDR1 as SGHDT and CDR2 as YYEEEE. This CDR3 spans 13 amino acids. With 5 bases clipped from V and 2 bases from J, the junction kept 4 bases outside the gene matches. The CDR3 region has the DNA TGTGCCAGCAGGTTCGGGACAGCCTACGAGCAGTACTTC. This encodes CASRFGTAYEQYF. Full variable domain (remainder filled in from reference TRBV5-6 and TRBJ2-7): DAGVTQSPTHLIKTRGQQVTLRCSPKSGHDTVSWYQQALGQGPQFIFQYYEEEERQRGNFPDRFSGHQFPNYSSELNVNALLLGDSALYLCASRFGTAYEQYFGPGTRLTVT.

This chain connects TRBV11-1 to TRBJ2-5; unclear D gene. This CDR3 has 12 residues. V was trimmed by 4 bases and J by 2 bases, leaving 5 bases between them. Per germline, CDR1 SGHAT and CDR2 FQDESV (reference sequence). This chain's CDR3 is CASSSKQETQYF. The CDR3 nucleotides read TGTGCCAGCAGCTCAAAACAAGAGACCCAGTACTTC.

The rearrangement links TRBV27 to TRBJ1-1; maybe TRBD1 (6 bases). Germline CDR1 is MNHEY and CDR2 is SMNVEV (reference sequence). V lost 4 bases and J 2 bases, leaving 14 bases between the germline ends. The CDR3 loop spans 15 amino acids. The CDR3 reads CASSYTGLLNTEAFF. In DNA form, the CDR3 reads TGTGCCAGCAGTTATACAGGGTTGCTAAACACTGAAGCTTTCTTT.

This rearrangement joins TRBV6-5 to TRBJ1-3; D not certain. Trimming pared 5 bases from V and 2 bases from J, leaving 10 bases between. The CDR3 contains 14 residues. CDR1 MNHEY and CDR2 SVGAGI come from the germline V gene. The CDR3 coding sequence is TGTGCCAGCAGTCGCGCACTAGCTGGAAACACCATATATTTT. Protein product: CASSRALAGNTIYF.

This rearrangement joins TRBV4-1 to TRBJ1-5; TRBD1 matches 8 bases. This CDR3 contains 18 residues. From germline, CDR1 is MGHRA and CDR2 YSYEKL. Trimming cost V 0 bases and J 1 base; bases outside gene matches: 8. The CDR3 coding sequence is TGCGCCAGCAGCCAAGATCTGGACAGGGAAAGGAGCAATCAGCCCCAGCATTTT. Translated: CASSQDLDRERSNQPQHF.

The chain joins TRBV5-6 to TRBJ1-1; D unclear. This CDR3 has 12 amino acids. Trimming cost V 2 bases and J 10 bases, with 12 bases left between them. From germline, CDR1 is SGHDT and CDR2 YYEEEE. The CDR3 nucleotides read TGTGCCAGCAGCTTAAACAGCCGGATAGCTTTCTTT. It encodes CASSLNSRIAFF. Supplemented by reference TRBV5-6 and TRBJ1-1, the full variable domain reads DAGVTQSPTHLIKTRGQQVTLRCSPKSGHDTVSWYQQALGQGPQFIFQYYEEEERQRGNFPDRFSGHQFPNYSSELNVNALLLGDSALYLCASSLNSRIAFFGQGTRLTVV.

The chain is built from TRBV5-6 and TRBJ2-7; maybe TRBD2 (5 bases). This CDR3 is built from 14 residues. V dropped 0 bases and J dropped 2 bases, with 9 bases sitting between them. CDR1 SGHDT and CDR2 YYEEEE come from the germline V gene. CDR3 nucleotide sequence: TGTGCCAGCAGCTTGGCGGGGTTAGCCTACGAGCAGTACTTC. Amino acids: CASSLAGLAYEQYF.

The V gene is TRBV10-2, the J gene TRBJ2-5; TRBD2 might be the D (7 bases). Germline assignment: CDR1 WSHSY and CDR2 SAAADI. Deletions cut 2 bases from V and 5 bases from J, with 15 bases between. The CDR3 runs to 15 residues. Written as DNA, the CDR3 is TGCGCCAGCAGTGAGCGGACGGCGGGGGCTGAGACCCAGTACTTC. Its protein product is CASSERTAGAETQYF.

The genes are TRBV19 and TRBJ2-3, with 13 bases fitting TRBD2. J lost 0 bases, V lost 0 bases, and 12 bases had no gene match. The CDR3 runs 21 residues. Germline loops: CDR1 LNHDA, CDR2 SQIVND (reference sequence). The CDR3 DNA reads as TGTGCCAGTAGTATAGATAGGGACGACACTAGCGGGAGGGGGAGCACAGATACGCAGTATTTT. It encodes CASSIDRDDTSGRGSTDTQYF.

The chain combines TRBV4-2 with TRBJ2-7; D might be TRBD2 (7 bases). V was clipped by 1 base and J by 3 bases, with 19 bases between them. The CDR3 sequence is 17 residues long. Germline assignment: CDR1 LGHNA and CDR2 YNFKEQ. Here the CDR3 DNA reads TGTGCCAGCAGCCAAGTGGGGGGGGGACAAGCAGACTACGAGCAGTACTTC. Its protein product is CASSQVGGGQADYEQYF.

The V call is TRBV5-1, the J call TRBJ2-1, with D unclear. The V gene's germline CDR1 is SGHRS and CDR2 YFSETQ. The ends were cut back, 3 bases at V and 9 bases at J, with 10 bases in the middle. There are 12 residues in the CDR3. This CDR3 is CASSYSQVEQFF. In DNA, the CDR3 is TGCGCCAGCAGCTACTCGCAGGTTGAGCAGTTCTTC.

This sequence joins TRBV19 and TRBJ2-5, with TRBD1 as a possible D gene (6 bases). This CDR3 is built from 17 residues. The germline CDR1 and CDR2 sequences are LNHDA and SQIVND (reference sequence). Trimming removed 5 bases at V and 1 base at J, with 20 bases between. The CDR3 here is CASSSRQEPIFQETQYF. The CDR3 DNA reads as TGTGCCAGTAGTTCCCGACAGGAGCCCATCTTCCAAGAGACCCAGTACTTC. Combining the CDR3 with reference TRBV19 and TRBJ2-5 gives the whole variable domain DGGITQSPKYLFRKEGQNVTLSCEQNLNHDAMYWYRQDPGQGLRLIYYSQIVNDFQKGDIAEGYSVSREKKESFPLTVTSAQKNPTAFYLCASSSRQEPIFQETQYFGPGTRLLVL.

The chain is built from TRBV19 and TRBJ2-1; 12 nucleotides align to TRBD1. Per the germline V gene, CDR1 is LNHDA and CDR2 is SQIVND (reference sequence). The CDR3 has 16 amino acids. V shed 6 bases, J shed 5 bases, and the junction held 8 bases outside the gene matches. This CDR3 reads CASSNPGQGANNEQFF. CDR3 DNA sequence: TGTGCCAGTAGCAATCCGGGACAGGGGGCGAACAATGAGCAGTTCTTC. The variable domain in full, with the rest retrieved from reference TRBV19 and TRBJ2-1, is DGGITQSPKYLFRKEGQNVTLSCEQNLNHDAMYWYRQDPGQGLRLIYYSQIVNDFQKGDIAEGYSVSREKKESFPLTVTSAQKNPTAFYLCASSNPGQGANNEQFFGPGTRLTVL.

The J gene is TRBJ2-5, the V gene TRBV7-8, with 13 bases matching TRBD2. J was trimmed by 2 bases and V by 2 bases; bases with no gene match: 5. The CDR3 spans 17 residues. Germline-derived CDR1 and CDR2 are SGHVS and FQNEAQ. CDR3 sequence reads: CASSLRLGLAGQETQYF. CDR3 coding DNA: TGTGCCAGCAGCTTAAGGTTGGGACTAGCGGGACAAGAGACCCAGTACTTC.